These 15 T cell receptor beta chains were all obtained from the same sample, sequenced in a study of T cell responses to AZD1222 COVID-19 vaccine (dated by TCRdb to about 2021). In light of the paper, this sample's time point label describes: baseline before first vaccination. Libraries were made using the immunoSEQ multiplex PCR assay. Not all clones reach the TCRdb copy of this immuneACCESS table, which keeps in-frame sequences only. Checked studies attribute under half of the gap to unresolved V genes and leave the rest unexplained. Present in this sample are approximately 110,000 clones, 70% to 90% of which were seen just once. The ten most abundant clones make up 5% to 7% of the sample. The material sequenced was peripheral blood, taken on day 0 of AZD1222 vaccination. Source of these receptors: an adult in good health.

This clone appeared a single time. The gene calls are TRBV6-5 and TRBJ1-3; D gene unclear. Trimming took off 8 bases at V and 2 bases at J, with 10 bases between the two ends. The germline V gene encodes CDR1 MNHEY and CDR2 SVGAGI. The CDR3 covers 13 residues. DNA of the CDR3: TGTGCCAGCCGCAGGAGGACTGGAAACACCATATATTTT. The encoded protein is CASRRRTGNTIYF.

CDR3 in DNA: TGTGCCAGCAGCTACCGAGGGTTAGGCAATCAGCCCCAGCATTTT. As protein: CASSYRGLGNQPQHF. The chain recombines TRBV14 with TRBJ1-5, with D hard to call. Germline V gene data show CDR1 as SGHDN and CDR2 as FVKESK. The CDR3 has 15 residues. Trimming took 5 bases from V and 2 from J, leaving 13 bases between them.

The V call is TRBV4-1, the J call TRBJ1-4; D call uncertain. Germline CDR1 and CDR2: MGHRA and YSYEKL. The V and J ends lost 2 bases and 8 bases respectively, with 6 bases between them. This CDR3 contains 12 residues. In DNA form, the CDR3 reads TGCGCCAGCAGCCAACTAGGGGAAAAACTGTTTTTT. Its translation: CASSQLGEKLFF.

This chain uses TRBV19 with TRBJ1-5; a possible D gene is TRBD1 (5 bases). The CDR3 contains 15 residues. Germline assignment: CDR1 LNHDA and CDR2 SQIVND (reference sequence). V dropped 6 bases and J dropped 1 base, with 13 bases sitting between them. The CDR3 region has the DNA TGTGCCAGTAGGATTCAGGGCAGGAGCAATCAGCCCCAGCATTTT. It encodes CASRIQGRSNQPQHF.

The CDR3 region is CSVWVRLAGYNEQFF. The CDR3 region has the DNA TGCAGCGTCTGGGTCCGACTAGCGGGGTACAATGAGCAGTTCTTC. The gene calls are TRBV29-1 and TRBJ2-1; TRBD2 matches 11 bases. The CDR3 covers 15 residues. J lost 4 bases, V lost 6 bases, and 8 bases had no gene match. Per germline, CDR1 SQVTM and CDR2 ANQGSEA.

The chain joins TRBV7-2 to TRBJ2-2; TRBD2 is a possible D gene (5 bases). The germline gives CDR1 SGHTA, CDR2 FQGNSA. This CDR3 comprises 13 residues. The ends were cut back, 1 base at V and 8 bases at J, with 8 bases in the middle. This CDR3 reads CASSLDRGGELFF. CDR3 coding DNA: TGTGCCAGCAGCTTAGACCGAGGGGGGGAGCTGTTTTTT.

This clone was observed a handful of times. The chain recombines TRBV5-1 with TRBJ1-4; no clear D gene. The CDR3 has 15 residues. Germline V CDR1 and CDR2: SGHRS, YFSETQ. V lost 1 base and J 0 bases, leaving 7 bases between the germline ends. CDR3: CASSLNAATNEKLFF. The CDR3, as DNA: TGCGCCAGCAGCTTGAACGCGGCAACTAATGAAAAACTGTTTTTT.

This clone has just one count. The chain combines TRBV7-8 with TRBJ1-2; D is unresolved. The CDR3 consists of 13 residues. With 5 bases removed from V and 2 bases from J, the gap between germline ends came to 9 bases. Germline V lookup: CDR1 SGHVS, CDR2 FQNEAQ. The CDR3 DNA reads TGTGCCAGCAGCCGAGACGGGAACTATGGCTACACCTTC. Translating gives CASSRDGNYGYTF.

The chain uses TRBV5-5 and TRBJ1-3; D is undetermined. The CDR3 sequence is 14 residues long. The V end lost 4 bases, the J end lost 1 base, and 9 bases lay between the germline ends. CDR1 is SGHKS, CDR2 YYEKEE, per germline (reference sequence). The CDR3 region is CASSRQDSGNTIYF. CDR3 nucleotide sequence: TGTGCCAGCAGCCGGCAGGATTCTGGAAACACCATATATTTT.

The chain couples TRBV4-2 to TRBJ2-5; 12 bases match TRBD2. Germline V gene sequence: CDR1 LGHNA, CDR2 YNFKEQ. This CDR3 region has 18 residues. V lost 1 base and J lost 2; bases outside the gene matches: 8. Here the CDR3 reads CASSQGTSGDSRQETQYF. The CDR3 nucleotides read TGTGCCAGCAGCCAAGGGACTAGCGGGGATTCTCGGCAAGAGACCCAGTACTTC.

The chain employs TRBV18 and TRBJ2-2, with D uncertain. Trimming took 3 bases from V and 4 from J, leaving 9 bases between them. Per the germline V gene, CDR1 is KGHSH and CDR2 is LQKENI. The CDR3 length is 14 residues. The CDR3 is CASSPVQITGELFF. The CDR3 bases are TGTGCCAGCTCACCGGTGCAGATCACCGGGGAGCTGTTTTTT.

The gene calls are TRBV24-1 and TRBJ2-7; possible D gene TRBD1, 6 bases. Germline values: CDR1 KGHDR, CDR2 SFDVKD. The V gene lost 2 bases and the J gene lost 2 bases, with 9 bases spanning the gap. CDR3 size: 14 residues. The CDR3: CATSDSYRAYEQYF. DNA for the CDR3: TGTGCCACCAGTGATTCGTACAGGGCCTACGAGCAGTACTTC.

V and J are TRBV13 and TRBJ2-5, with 7 bases aligning to TRBD1. Trimming at V came to 2 bases and at J to 4 bases, leaving 10 bases not matched to a gene. Per the germline V gene, CDR1 is PRHDT and CDR2 is FYEKMQ (reference sequence). The length of the CDR3 is 16 residues. DNA of the CDR3: TGTGCCAGCAGCTTAAACAGGGGAAACCAGGGAGAGACCCAGTACTTC. Its translation: CASSLNRGNQGETQYF. The variable domain in full, completed from reference TRBV13 and TRBJ2-5, reads AAGVIQSPRHLIKEKRETATLKCYPIPRHDTVYWYQQGPGQDPQFLISFYEKMQSDKGSIPDRFSAQQFSDYHSELNMSSLELGDSALYFCASSLNRGNQGETQYFGPGTRLLVL.

The rearrangement links TRBV6-6 to TRBJ2-3; 10 positions match TRBD2. The junction had 4 bases not matched to a gene; V was cut back by 5 bases and J by 2 bases. Germline-derived CDR1 and CDR2 are MNHNY and SVGAGI (reference sequence). CDR3 size: 15 residues. CDR3 DNA: TGTGCCAGCAGTCGTCTAGCGGGGGACACAGATACGCAGTATTTT. Translated, it gives CASSRLAGDTDTQYF.

This clone was counted between two and nine times. The chain combines TRBV7-8 with TRBJ1-3; D remains unclear. Trimming took 0 bases from V and 0 from J, leaving 6 bases between them. CDR3 size: 15 residues. Germline V gives CDR1 SGHVS, CDR2 FQNEAQ. CDR3 residues: CASSLAVDSGNTIYF. As DNA, the CDR3 is TGTGCCAGCAGCTTAGCGGTAGACTCTGGAAACACCATATATTTT.